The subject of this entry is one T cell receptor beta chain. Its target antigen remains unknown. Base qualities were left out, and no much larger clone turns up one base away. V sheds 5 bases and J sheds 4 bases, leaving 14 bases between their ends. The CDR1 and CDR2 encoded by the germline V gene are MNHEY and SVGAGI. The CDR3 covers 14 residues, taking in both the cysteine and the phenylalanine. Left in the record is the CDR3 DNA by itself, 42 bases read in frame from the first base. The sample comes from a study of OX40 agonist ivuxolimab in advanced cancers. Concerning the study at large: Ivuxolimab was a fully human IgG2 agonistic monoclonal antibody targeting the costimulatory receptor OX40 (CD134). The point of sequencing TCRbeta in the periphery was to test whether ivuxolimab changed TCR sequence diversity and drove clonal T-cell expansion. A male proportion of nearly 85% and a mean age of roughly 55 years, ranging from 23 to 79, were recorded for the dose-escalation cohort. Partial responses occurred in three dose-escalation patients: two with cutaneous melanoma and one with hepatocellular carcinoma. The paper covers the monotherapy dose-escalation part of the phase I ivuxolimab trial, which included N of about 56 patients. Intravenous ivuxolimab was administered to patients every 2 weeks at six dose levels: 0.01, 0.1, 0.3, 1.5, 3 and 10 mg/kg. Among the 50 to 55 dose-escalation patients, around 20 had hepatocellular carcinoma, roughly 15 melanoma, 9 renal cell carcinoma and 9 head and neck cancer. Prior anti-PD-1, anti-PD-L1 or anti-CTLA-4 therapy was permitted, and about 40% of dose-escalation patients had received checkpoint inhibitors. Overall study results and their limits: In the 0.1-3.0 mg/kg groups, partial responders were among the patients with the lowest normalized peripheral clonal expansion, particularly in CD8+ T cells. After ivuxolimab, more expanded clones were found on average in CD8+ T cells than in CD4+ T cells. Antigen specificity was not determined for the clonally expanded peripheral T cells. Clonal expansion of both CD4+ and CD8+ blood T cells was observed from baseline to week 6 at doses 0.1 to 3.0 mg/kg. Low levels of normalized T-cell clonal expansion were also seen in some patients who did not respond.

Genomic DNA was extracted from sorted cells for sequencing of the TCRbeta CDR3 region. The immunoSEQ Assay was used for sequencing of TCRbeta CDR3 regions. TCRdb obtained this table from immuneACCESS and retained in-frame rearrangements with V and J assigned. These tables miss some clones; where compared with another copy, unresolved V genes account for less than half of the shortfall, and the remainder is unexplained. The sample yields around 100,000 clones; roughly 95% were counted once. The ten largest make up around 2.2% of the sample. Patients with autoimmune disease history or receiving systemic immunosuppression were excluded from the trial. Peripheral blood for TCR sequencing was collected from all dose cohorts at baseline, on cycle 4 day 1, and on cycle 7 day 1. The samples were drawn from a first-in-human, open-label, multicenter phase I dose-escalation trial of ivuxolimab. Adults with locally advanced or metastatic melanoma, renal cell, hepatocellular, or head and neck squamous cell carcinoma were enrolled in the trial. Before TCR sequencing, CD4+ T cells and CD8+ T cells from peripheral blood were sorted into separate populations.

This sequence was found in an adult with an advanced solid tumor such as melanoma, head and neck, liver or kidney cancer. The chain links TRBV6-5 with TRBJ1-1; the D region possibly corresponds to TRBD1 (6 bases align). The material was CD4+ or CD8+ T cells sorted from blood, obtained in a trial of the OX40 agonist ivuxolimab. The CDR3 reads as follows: CASSPGVGGTEAFF. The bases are TGTGCCAGCAGTCCAGGGGTAGGTGGCACTGAAGCTTTCTTT.